The rows below give T cell receptor beta chains drawn from one sample of a study of shared clonotypes between healthy human individuals. Sequenced by immunoSEQ multiplex PCR; TCRdb stores in-frame clones only, minus some. The repertoire holds around 2,000,000 clones, approximately 94% seen once, with 0.9% to 1.3% in the top ten. Sample: naive CD8+ T cells sorted from blood. The receptors originated from a man between 18 and 35 years old in good health. Each CDR3 is given with its conserved first and last residue. The D gene is left open where the match is weak. Expanded clones get a size class; other rows say once, few or many, or leave the size out.

TRBJ2-3 NA NA TRBV6-5 CASSYGVGSPDTQYF TGTGCCAGCAGTTACGGGGTGGGAAGCCCAGATACGCAGTATTTT
TRBJ1-1 NA NA TRBV28 CASSLLSEAFF TGTGCCAGCAGTTTATTAAGTGAAGCTTTCTTT
TRBJ1-1 NA NA TRBV5-1 CASSPSLLGGTEAFF TGCGCCAGCAGCCCTTCCCTTTTGGGGGGCACTGAAGCTTTCTTT
TRBJ2-5 once NA TRBV6-6 CASSYSPGLMEETQYF TGTGCCAGCAGTTACTCTCCAGGGCTGATGGAGGAGACCCAGTACTTC
TRBJ2-7 NA NA TRBV4-1 CASSQDLTKLYEQYF TGCGCCAGCAGCCAAGATCTGACTAAGCTCTACGAGCAGTACTTC
TRBJ1-4 once NA TRBV6-1 CASSVQDLEKLFF TGTGCCAGCAGTGTACAGGATTTGGAAAAACTGTTTTTT
TRBJ2-3 NA NA TRBV9 CASSVSGRTDTQYF TGTGCCAGCAGCGTTAGCGGACGCACAGATACGCAGTATTTT
TRBJ1-2 NA NA TRBV7-9 CASSLDPWRSDGFFYGYTF TGTGCCAGCAGCTTAGATCCATGGAGGAGCGACGGTTTCTTCTATGGCTACACCTTC
TRBJ2-7 NA NA TRBV30 CAWTTGHTYEQYF TGTGCCTGGACCACGGGACATACATACGAGCAGTACTTC
TRBJ2-7 NA NA TRBV2 CASSEDLYEQYF TGTGCCAGCAGTGAAGACCTCTACGAGCAGTACTTC
TRBJ2-7 once NA TRBV6-1 CASSMGQTYEQYF TGTGCCAGCAGTATGGGGCAGACCTACGAGCAGTACTTC
TRBJ2-4 NA NA TRBV28 CASSSAGGTKSIQYF TGTGCCAGCAGTTCCGCTGGAGGGACCAAAAGCATTCAGTACTTC
TRBJ2-3 NA TRBD2 TRBV5-4 CASSLGRASGGKTPTDTQYF TGTGCCAGCAGCTTGGGGAGGGCTAGCGGGGGGAAAACGCCCACAGATACGCAGTATTTT
TRBJ2-4 NA NA TRBV19 CASSSGLLAKNIQYF TGTGCCAGTAGTTCGGGACTTCTAGCCAAAAACATTCAGTACTTC
TRBJ2-2 NA NA TRBV6-4 CASREGTYTGELFF TGTGCCAGCAGAGAAGGGACATACACCGGGGAGCTGTTTTTT
TRBJ2-2 NA NA TRBV27 CASSPSTGTAGELFF TGTGCCAGCAGCCCAAGTACAGGAACTGCCGGGGAGCTGTTTTTT
TRBJ1-5 NA TRBD1 TRBV7-9 CASSLGQGEQPQHF TGTGCCAGCAGCTTAGGACAGGGAGAACAGCCCCAGCATTTT
TRBJ2-5 NA TRBD1 TRBV30 CAWSVREGQGDWETQYF TGTGCCTGGAGTGTCAGGGAAGGACAGGGGGATTGGGAGACCCAGTACTTC
TRBJ2-1 NA TRBD2 TRBV5-6 CASSFLAGGPQDEQFF TGTGCCAGCAGCTTCCTAGCGGGAGGGCCCCAGGATGAGCAGTTCTTC
TRBJ2-5 NA NA TRBV30 CAWRWERGAGETQYF TGTGCCTGGAGGTGGGAGAGGGGGGCAGGGGAGACCCAGTACTTC
TRBJ2-5 NA NA TRBV5-4 CASSLAGREDF TGTGCCAGCAGCTTGGCCGGCCGTGAGGACTTC
TRBJ2-1 once TRBD2 TRBV29-1 CSVPPNPGTSGYNEQFF TGCAGCGTTCCCCCAAACCCCGGGACTAGCGGGTACAATGAGCAGTTCTTC
TRBJ2-7 NA NA TRBV27 CASSYGSSSSYEQYF TGTGCCAGCAGTTACGGATCGAGTTCCTCCTACGAGCAGTACTTC
TRBJ2-7 once NA TRBV12-5 CASGTTASPYEQYF TGTGCTAGTGGTACGACAGCGTCTCCCTACGAGCAGTACTTC
TRBJ1-5 few NA TRBV7-9 CASSISNQPQHF TGTGCCAGCAGCATTAGCAATCAGCCCCAGCATTTT
TRBJ2-2 NA NA TRBV9 CASTGSSSGELFF TGTGCCAGCACCGGGTCCTCGAGCGGGGAGCTGTTTTTT
TRBJ2-7 once NA TRBV28 CASSLRGISDQIRTKLEYF TGTGCCAGCAGTTTAAGAGGGATAAGCGACCAAATACGGACTAAGCTAGAGTACTTC
TRBJ1-1 NA NA TRBV6-5 CASSYQSMNTEAFF TGTGCCAGCAGTTACCAGAGTATGAACACTGAAGCTTTCTTT
TRBJ2-2 NA NA TRBV4-3 CASSQGWGAGELFF TGCGCCAGCAGCCAAGGTTGGGGCGCCGGGGAGCTGTTTTTT
TRBJ2-7 once NA TRBV5-4 CASSFFTGSAEQYF TGTGCCAGCAGCTTTTTCACAGGGTCAGCCGAGCAGTACTTC
TRBJ2-7 NA NA TRBV5-4 CASSSPDLQGSIYEQYF TGTGCCAGCAGCTCCCCCGACTTACAGGGTTCGATTTACGAGCAGTACTTC
TRBJ1-2 NA NA TRBV5-5 CASSFWTDYGYTF TGTGCCAGCAGCTTTTGGACGGACTATGGCTACACCTTC
TRBJ2-1 NA TRBD1 TRBV6-5 CASSDRDWDNEQFF TGTGCCAGCAGTGACAGGGATTGGGACAATGAGCAGTTCTTC
TRBJ2-1 NA TRBD2 TRBV2 CASSVPGTSVNNEQFF TGTGCCAGCAGTGTGCCCGGGACTAGCGTAAACAATGAGCAGTTCTTC
TRBJ2-1 once NA TRBV5-6 CASSLDLYNEQFF TGTGCCAGCAGCCTGGATCTATACAATGAGCAGTTCTTC
TRBJ2-7 NA TRBD1 TRBV7-9 CASSLVGTGHYEQYF TGTGCCAGCAGCTTAGTTGGGACAGGACACTACGAGCAGTACTTC
TRBJ1-5 NA TRBD1 TRBV27 CASSLGQGINQPQHF TGTGCCAGCAGTTTGGGACAGGGGATAAATCAGCCCCAGCATTTT